The rows below give T cell receptor beta chains drawn from one sample of a study of blood T cell repertoires in COVID-19. The data were produced by immunoSEQ multiplex PCR, yet TCRdb's version contains in-frame clones alone and is incomplete. There are roughly 190,000 clones in the sample; almost 85% occur only once, and 5.1% lies in the top ten. The sample was peripheral blood. Receptor source: a woman in her 70s with active or convalescent COVID-19. CDR3s include the opening cysteine and the closing phenylalanine or tryptophan. The D gene is left open where the match is weak.

v_gene: TRBV29-1
d_gene: TRBD2
j_gene: TRBJ2-5
CDR3aa: CSAPWGGKETQYF

v_gene: TRBV5-1
d_gene: .
j_gene: TRBJ2-2
CDR3aa: CASSLATGFDGGELFF

v_gene: TRBV18
d_gene: TRBD1
j_gene: TRBJ1-4
CDR3aa: CASSPGQDNEKLFF

v_gene: TRBV5-1
d_gene: .
j_gene: TRBJ2-7
CDR3aa: CASSFGAGSYEQYF

v_gene: TRBV19
d_gene: .
j_gene: TRBJ1-5
CDR3aa: CASSLTGVGNQPQHF

v_gene: TRBV6-5
d_gene: .
j_gene: TRBJ2-5
CDR3aa: CASSYTGRETQYF

v_gene: TRBV4-2
d_gene: .
j_gene: TRBJ1-6
CDR3aa: CASSSQQGPNSPLHF

v_gene: TRBV5-1
d_gene: TRBD1
j_gene: TRBJ2-7
CDR3aa: CASSLQGVFLSEQYF

v_gene: TRBV5-1
d_gene: TRBD1
j_gene: TRBJ2-7
CDR3aa: CASSLGDRGPYEQYF

v_gene: TRBV5-5
d_gene: .
j_gene: TRBJ1-5
CDR3aa: CASSLDTVRPQHF

v_gene: TRBV4-2
d_gene: .
j_gene: TRBJ1-6
CDR3aa: CASSQRINSGNSPLHF

v_gene: TRBV5-1
d_gene: .
j_gene: TRBJ1-1
CDR3aa: CASSLVGGNTEAFF

v_gene: TRBV28
d_gene: .
j_gene: TRBJ2-5
CDR3aa: CASSLGTSRETQYF

v_gene: TRBV7-7
d_gene: .
j_gene: TRBJ2-5
CDR3aa: CASSQTGQETQYF

v_gene: TRBV24-1
d_gene: .
j_gene: TRBJ2-7
CDR3aa: CATSDQTSPYEQYF

v_gene: TRBV11-3
d_gene: .
j_gene: TRBJ1-1
CDR3aa: CASSLSSGVGDTEAFF

v_gene: TRBV3-1/TRBV3-2
d_gene: TRBD2
j_gene: TRBJ2-1
CDR3aa: CASSPPSGAYNEQFF

v_gene: TRBV4-2
d_gene: .
j_gene: TRBJ1-2
CDR3aa: CASSQESRANYGYTF

v_gene: TRBV24-1
d_gene: .
j_gene: TRBJ2-2
CDR3aa: CATGGSNTGELFF

v_gene: TRBV9
d_gene: TRBD1
j_gene: TRBJ1-5
CDR3aa: CASSVTGDSTNQPQHF

v_gene: TRBV24-1
d_gene: TRBD2
j_gene: TRBJ2-2
CDR3aa: CATGTSGRTGELFF

v_gene: TRBV28
d_gene: .
j_gene: TRBJ1-1
CDR3aa: CASSPSYFTEAFF

v_gene: TRBV27
d_gene: TRBD1
j_gene: TRBJ1-2
CDR3aa: CASSFGDRVGYTF

v_gene: TRBV5-1
d_gene: .
j_gene: TRBJ2-3
CDR3aa: CASSLKRATSTDTQYF

v_gene: TRBV28
d_gene: .
j_gene: TRBJ1-3
CDR3aa: CASSSFSGNTIYF

v_gene: TRBV5-1
d_gene: .
j_gene: TRBJ1-3
CDR3aa: CASSFSGSGNTIYF

v_gene: TRBV19
d_gene: .
j_gene: TRBJ1-2
CDR3aa: CASNRAITNYGYTF

v_gene: TRBV24-1
d_gene: TRBD2
j_gene: TRBJ2-1
CDR3aa: CATSDPRTRIYEQFF

v_gene: TRBV5-1
d_gene: .
j_gene: TRBJ1-2
CDR3aa: CASSGEGGLDGYTF

v_gene: TRBV7-2
d_gene: .
j_gene: TRBJ1-3
CDR3aa: CASTSGTGNTIYF

v_gene: TRBV28
d_gene: TRBD2
j_gene: TRBJ2-5
CDR3aa: CATRLAGGGETQYF

v_gene: TRBV18
d_gene: .
j_gene: TRBJ1-4
CDR3aa: CASSPGQQFNEKLFF

v_gene: TRBV11-2
d_gene: .
j_gene: TRBJ1-4
CDR3aa: CASTGGLEMGEKLFF

v_gene: TRBV28
d_gene: TRBD2
j_gene: TRBJ2-7
CDR3aa: CASSLLAGGLVVQYF

v_gene: TRBV28
d_gene: TRBD1
j_gene: TRBJ2-1
CDR3aa: CASNKGARYNEQFF

v_gene: TRBV6-5
d_gene: TRBD1
j_gene: TRBJ2-7
CDR3aa: CASSPLDRVSYEQYF